The sample holds many counts of the clone carrying this T cell receptor beta chain. As yet, its antigen is unknown. This sample stems from a study of early T cells in non-severe SARS-CoV-2 infection. Whole-study context: The authors sequenced bulk RNA from unsorted whole blood, leaving chains unpaired.

Tagging with unique molecular identifiers was applied to individual cDNA molecules. In TCRdb, the 5' RACE reads were re-called with MiXCR into one record per CDR3 protein. This table has tens of thousands of distinct CDR3 sequences, 6.6% appearing once. General study results and limits: VDJdb matching favored anti-spike CD8 responses, missing private and CD4 specificities.

Germline V gives CDR1 SEHNR, CDR2 FQNEAQ (reference sequence). The CDR3 runs to 17 residues. V gave up 3 bases and J gave up 3 bases, with 19 bases separating them. The sequencing input was whole blood. The chain has TRBV7-9 and TRBJ2-3; D unclear. The sequence derives from an adult who was a healthcare worker with PCR-confirmed SARS-CoV-2 infection or an uninfected control (not recorded which). CDR3 sequence reads: CASSLGSIPGVTDTQYF. CDR3 sequence (DNA): TGTGCCAGCAGCTTGGGTTCAATTCCTGGGGTTACAGATACGCAGTATTTT. Full variable domain (rest looked up from reference TRBV7-9 and TRBJ2-3): DTGVSQNPRHKITKRGQNVTFRCDPISEHNRLYWYRQTLGQGPEFLTYFQNEAQLEKSRLLSDRFSAERPKGSFSTLEIQRTEQGDSAMYLCASSLGSIPGVTDTQYFGPGTRLTVL.